This T cell receptor beta chain came from a study of control samples from healthy donors and cancer patients. CDR3 length: 15 residues. The germline V and J ends were trimmed by 4 bases and 0 bases, with 11 bases remaining between them. Germline CDR1 is LGHDT and CDR2 is YNNKEL (reference sequence). Clones were read by immunoSEQ multiplex PCR, and TCRdb kept only the in-frame ones, dropping some. The sample shows more than 85,000 clones, approximately 88% of them seen only once. The material sequenced was PBMCs. The V and J genes are TRBV3-1 (or the pseudogene TRBV3-2) and TRBJ2-3; D is ambiguous. The TCR comes from a man between 65 and 79 years old with lung cancer. CDR3 sequence: CASSPRKPSTDTQYF. In DNA form, the CDR3 reads TGTGCCAGCAGCCCCCGCAAGCCAAGCACAGATACGCAGTATTTT.